This T cell receptor beta chain was identified in a study of shared clonotypes between healthy human individuals. About the research overall: Donors consisted of two women and three men between 18 and 49.

Everyone who donated was a Caucasian adult who lived in Nashville, Tennessee. Sequencing of unsorted PBMC DNA was carried out using ten immunoSEQ deep assay plates. The assay was immunoSEQ multiplex PCR, and TCRdb's table has in-frame clones only and misses some. The sample has fewer than 650,000 clones, less than 80% seen once; the top ten hold 10% to 15%. This CDR3 spans 16 amino acids. Germline V gives CDR1 LNHNV, CDR2 YYDKDF (reference sequence). V lost 1 base and J lost 1, with 10 bases in between. The chain combines TRBV15 with TRBJ2-2; a possible D gene is TRBD2 (6 bases). This receptor was identified in a middle-aged woman in good health. Some clones in this sample may be carry-over from other donors' samples. Sample: PBMCs. The CDR3 coding sequence is TGTGCCACCAGCAGAGGAGGTAGCGGGAACACCGGGGAGCTGTTTTTT. Translating it yields CATSRGGSGNTGELFF.